The next 14 T cell receptor beta chains were all read from a single sample in a study of blood T cell repertoires in COVID-19. Method: immunoSEQ multiplex PCR; TCRdb's copy keeps in-frame clones and lacks some. The table shows fewer than 350,000 clones, with more than 75% occurring only once. Sequencing was done on a sample of peripheral blood. All receptors come from a woman aged 50 to 60 who had recovered from COVID-19.

The J gene is TRBJ1-1, the V gene TRBV19; D is possibly TRBD1 (6 bases). CDR1 is LNHDA, CDR2 SQIVND, per germline (reference sequence). Between the trimmed V and J ends, which lost 3 bases and 1 base, there was a span of 18 bases. The CDR3 sequence is 17 residues long. The CDR3 nucleotides are TGTGCCAGTAGTATTAGTTTTTTGGGACATCGGAACACTGAAGCTTTCTTT. Protein: CASSISFLGHRNTEAFF.

V gene TRBV7-9 combines with J gene TRBJ2-1; a possible D gene is TRBD1 (7 bases). Trimming cost V 1 base and J 6 bases, with 13 bases left between them. Germline-derived CDR1 and CDR2 are SEHNR and FQNEAQ (reference sequence). This CDR3 spans 15 amino acids. CDR3 residues: CASSLGRGDSNEQFF. DNA for the CDR3: TGTGCCAGCAGCTTAGGCAGGGGGGATTCCAATGAGCAGTTCTTC.

The chain uses TRBV2 and TRBJ2-5; D ambiguous. In germline, CDR1 is SNHLY, CDR2 FYNNEI. Trimming pared 4 bases from V and 3 bases from J, leaving 15 bases between. This CDR3 comprises 15 residues. Written as DNA, the CDR3 is TGTGCCAGCAGTGGAATGACATCGAACGAAGAGACCCAGTACTTC. Protein: CASSGMTSNEETQYF.

This rearrangement joins TRBV4-2 to TRBJ1-2, with unresolved D. CDR1 is LGHNA, CDR2 YNFKEQ, per germline. There are 14 residues in the CDR3. Trimming cost V 0 bases and J 3 bases, with 8 bases left between them. CDR3 DNA: TGTGCCAGCAGCCAAGAGTTTCAGGACTATGGCTACACCTTC. Its protein is CASSQEFQDYGYTF.

This chain links TRBV5-1 with TRBJ1-2, with D possibly matching TRBD1 (6 bases). Trimming cost V 0 bases and J 3 bases, with 12 bases left between them. Germline lookup yields CDR1 SGHRS and CDR2 YFSETQ. This CDR3 is 15 amino acids long. This chain's CDR3 is CASSLARGIDYGYTF. The CDR3 bases are TGCGCCAGCAGCTTGGCTAGGGGGATCGACTATGGCTACACCTTC.

The genes are TRBV5-4 and TRBJ2-7; unclear D gene. This CDR3 comprises 13 residues. V lost 0 bases and J lost 7, with 11 bases in between. The germline V gene encodes CDR1 SGHNT and CDR2 YYREEE (reference sequence). The CDR3: CASSLDPGWEQYF. DNA of the CDR3: TGTGCCAGCAGCTTGGACCCGGGTTGGGAGCAGTACTTC. Full variable domain (missing parts from reference TRBV5-4 and TRBJ2-7): ETGVTQSPTHLIKTRGQQVTLRCSSQSGHNTVSWYQQALGQGPQFIFQYYREEENGRGNFPPRFSGLQFPNYSSELNVNALELDDSALYLCASSLDPGWEQYFGPGTRLTVT.

This chain uses TRBV7-8 with TRBJ1-6, with D possibly TRBD1 on 5 matching bases. CDR1 and CDR2 from the germline V gene are SGHVS and FQNEAQ. CDR3 length: 15 residues. Trimming removed 1 base at V and 8 bases at J, with 12 bases between. The CDR3 sequence is CASSLDWGGDSPLHF. The DNA for the CDR3 is TGTGCCAGCAGCTTAGATTGGGGGGGAGATTCACCCCTCCACTTT.

J is TRBJ2-3 and V is TRBV5-1; perhaps TRBD1 as D (6 bases). Trimming cost V 0 bases and J 0 bases, with 8 bases left between them. Germline CDR1 SGHRS, CDR2 YFSETQ. This CDR3 spans 15 amino acids. CDR3 sequence (DNA): TGCGCCAGCAGCTTGGCAGACAGGAGCACAGATACGCAGTATTTT. This translates into CASSLADRSTDTQYF.

This rearrangement joins TRBV29-1 to TRBJ2-5, with 8 bases that match TRBD1. This CDR3 contains 12 residues. Germline CDR1 and CDR2: SQVTM and ANQGSEA. V shed 5 bases and J 5 bases; nucleotides not matched to a gene: 4. As DNA, the CDR3 is TGCAGCGTTTCAGGGACAGGCGAGACCCAGTACTTC. Its protein product is CSVSGTGETQYF.

The rearrangement links TRBV6-5 to TRBJ1-2; 7 positions agree with TRBD1. The CDR3 extends over 13 amino acids. V shed 4 bases and J 6 bases; nucleotides not matched to a gene: 5. Germline loops: CDR1 MNHEY, CDR2 SVGAGI. CDR3 in amino acids: CASSSDRDDGYTF. The CDR3, as DNA: TGTGCCAGCAGTTCTGACAGGGACGATGGCTACACCTTC.

The chain couples TRBV7-2 to TRBJ2-6; possible D gene TRBD1, 6 bases. Trimming cost V 6 bases and J 4 bases, with 13 bases left between them. CDR3 length equals 15 residues. In germline, CDR1 is SGHTA, CDR2 FQGNSA. The CDR3 DNA sequence: TGTGCCAGCAGAACAACAGGGTCAGGGGCCAACGTCCTGACTTTC. Its translation: CASRTTGSGANVLTF.

The J gene is TRBJ1-1, the V gene TRBV6-4; D perhaps matches TRBD1 (5 bases). V lost 5 bases and J 1 base, leaving 8 bases between the germline ends. CDR3 length: 13 amino acids. Germline CDR1 is MRHNA and CDR2 is SNTAGT. The CDR3 here is CASSIGANTEAFF. Written as DNA, the CDR3 is TGTGCCAGCAGTATAGGGGCGAACACTGAAGCTTTCTTT.

The CDR3 is CASKWGGRARLLGAAGCEQYF. As DNA, the CDR3 is TGTGCCAGCAAGTGGGGCGGGAGGGCCCGTCTGCTAGGGGCGGCGGGTTGCGAGCAGTACTTC. The chain is built from TRBV21-1 and TRBJ2-7; the D call in the table, TRBD2, was not verified against the DNA. TRBV21-1 is marked as a pseudogene. The CDR3 length is 21 residues.

The chain employs TRBV5-4 and TRBJ1-1; no firm D call. The germline V gene has CDR1 SGHNT and CDR2 YYREEE (reference sequence). V dropped 0 bases and J dropped 5 bases, with 11 bases sitting between them. There are 14 residues in the CDR3. CDR3 nucleotides: TGTGCCAGCAGCTTGGAGGGCCGGAGGACTGAAGCTTTCTTT. Residues: CASSLEGRRTEAFF.